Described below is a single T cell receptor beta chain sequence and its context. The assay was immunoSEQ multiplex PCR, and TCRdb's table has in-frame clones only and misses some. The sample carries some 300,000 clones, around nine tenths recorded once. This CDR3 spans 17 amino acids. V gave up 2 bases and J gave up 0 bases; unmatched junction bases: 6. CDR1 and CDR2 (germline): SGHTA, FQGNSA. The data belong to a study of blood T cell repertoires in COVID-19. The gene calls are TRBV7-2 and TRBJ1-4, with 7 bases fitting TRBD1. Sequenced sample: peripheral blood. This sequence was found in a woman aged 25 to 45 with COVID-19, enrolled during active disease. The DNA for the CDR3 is TGTGCCAGCAGCTTATATGCCGGGACAGCAACTAATGAAAAACTGTTTTTT. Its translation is CASSLYAGTATNEKLFF.